This T cell receptor beta chain appears in the sequencing data of a study of cytomegalovirus exposure and HLA in healthy donors. Germline CDR1 is MDHEN and CDR2 is SYDVKM. V was pared by 7 bases and J by 7 bases, with 11 bases of the junction left unmatched. CDR3 length: 14 amino acids. PCR employed 60 Vbeta and 13 Jbeta primers. Profiled with immunoSEQ multiplex PCR; TCRdb holds only in-frame clones, not every one. The table records about 260,000 clones, roughly 81% of them present only once. This clone was counted between two and nine times. Source material: PBMCs. The chain combines TRBV28 with TRBJ2-7; TRBD1 aligns across 9 bases. This TCR came from a woman in her 40s in good health and CMV-seropositive. Here the CDR3 DNA reads TGTGCCAGCACCCCCCGGGACAGGGTCGGTGAGCAGTACTTC. Translation: CASTPRDRVGEQYF. The full variable domain, rest sourced from reference TRBV28 and TRBJ2-7, is DVKVTQSSRYLVKRTGEKVFLECVQDMDHENMFWYRQDPGLGLRLIYFSYDVKMKEKGDIPEGYSVSREKKERFSLILESASTNQTSMYLCASTPRDRVGEQYFGPGTRLTVT.